Listed below are T cell receptor beta chains from one sample, sequenced in a study of shared clonotypes between healthy human individuals. Generated by immunoSEQ multiplex PCR, the TCRdb table keeps only in-frame clones and is missing some. This repertoire shows a few million clones, about 92% found once; its top ten account for under 0.15%. Sequencing used naive CD4+ T cells sorted from blood. All receptors come from a man between 18 and 29 years old in good health. The CDR3 runs from the conserved cysteine through the conserved F or W. A D gene is named only where the DNA matches it firmly. A clone size is listed for some rows: how often the clone was seen (once, few, many), or a class if it is expanded.

cdr3_aa	cdr3_nt	v_call	j_call	d_call	clone_size
CASSLTGPDNSPLHF	TGCGCCAGCAGTTTAACAGGGCCTGATAATTCACCCCTCCACTTT	TRBV5-1	TRBJ1-6	-	-
CASSVDRAEGYGYTF	TGTGCCAGCAGTGTTGACAGGGCGGAAGGGTACGGCTACACCTTC	TRBV27	TRBJ1-2	TRBD1	-
CASSLGSGNQPQHF	TGTGCCAGCAGCTTAGGGTCGGGCAATCAGCCCCAGCATTTT	TRBV7-9	TRBJ1-5	-	-
CASSLEGTAWVEQYF	TGTGCCAGCAGCTTGGAAGGGACGGCCTGGGTCGAGCAGTACTTC	TRBV5-4	TRBJ2-7	-	-
CASSLVGWPTTGELFF	TGTGCCAGCAGCTTAGTCGGCTGGCCCACTACCGGGGAGCTGTTTTTT	TRBV13	TRBJ2-2	-	-
CASSEKGRTNEKLFF	TGTGCCAGCAGTGAAAAGGGCAGAACTAATGAAAAACTGTTTTTT	TRBV25-1	TRBJ1-4	-	-
CASRRAGAYEQYF	TGTGCCAGTAGGAGGGCGGGAGCTTACGAGCAGTACTTC	TRBV19	TRBJ2-7	TRBD2	-
CASSATGGNTGELFF	TGTGCCAGCAGCGCTACAGGGGGCAACACCGGGGAGCTGTTTTTT	TRBV7-2	TRBJ2-2	TRBD1	-
CASSQLWTGAPNTGELFF	TGTGCCAGCAGCCAATTATGGACAGGGGCTCCGAACACCGGGGAGCTGTTTTTT	TRBV16	TRBJ2-2	TRBD1	-
CASSLQGSTEAFF	TGTGCCAGCAGCTTGCAGGGTAGCACTGAAGCTTTCTTT	TRBV5-4	TRBJ1-1	-	-
CASSLAGTANSPLHF	TGTGCCAGCAGCTTAGCCGGGACAGCCAATTCACCCCTCCACTTT	TRBV7-2	TRBJ1-6	TRBD1	few
CAISESGTGYEQYF	TGTGCCATCAGTGAGTCTGGGACAGGGTACGAGCAGTACTTC	TRBV10-3	TRBJ2-7	TRBD1	-
CASGPTGSSGNTIYF	TGCGCCAGCGGGCCGACTGGTAGCTCTGGAAACACCATATATTTT	TRBV5-1	TRBJ1-3	-	-
CASSQDIAANYGYTF	TGCGCCAGCAGCCAAGATATCGCGGCTAACTATGGCTACACCTTC	TRBV4-1	TRBJ1-2	-	-
CASSPKGGAHYGYTF	TGTGCCAGCAGCCCCAAGGGGGGTGCACACTATGGCTACACCTTC	TRBV7-9	TRBJ1-2	-	-
CASSLTSGSTAKNIQYF	TGTGCCAGCAGCCTAACTAGCGGGAGTACAGCCAAAAACATTCAGTACTTC	TRBV7-2	TRBJ2-4	TRBD2	-
CASSPGHLIAKNIQYF	TGTGCCAGTAGCCCGGGACACCTCATAGCCAAAAACATTCAGTACTTC	TRBV19	TRBJ2-4	-	-
CASRELLVSTEAFF	TGTGCCAGCAGAGAACTCCTAGTAAGCACTGAAGCTTTCTTT	TRBV28	TRBJ1-1	-	-
CASSFLEYTEAFF	TGTGCCAGCAGTTTTCTGGAGTACACTGAAGCTTTCTTT	TRBV28	TRBJ1-1	-	-
CASSFRDRGSEQYF	TGCGCCAGCAGCTTCAGGGACAGGGGTTCCGAGCAGTACTTC	TRBV4-1	TRBJ2-7	TRBD1	-
CASSTGLADYNEQFF	TGTGCCAGCTCAACGGGACTAGCGGACTACAATGAGCAGTTCTTC	TRBV18	TRBJ2-1	TRBD2	-
CASSFQTQTNTEAFF	TGCGCCAGCAGCTTTCAAACCCAGACGAACACTGAAGCTTTCTTT	TRBV5-1	TRBJ1-1	-	-
CASSEFLWDSTYEQYF	TGTGCCAGCAGTGAGTTCTTGTGGGACAGTACCTACGAGCAGTACTTC	TRBV2	TRBJ2-7	TRBD1	-
CASSMGEGINEQFF	TGTGCCAGTAGTATGGGGGAGGGCATCAATGAGCAGTTCTTC	TRBV19	TRBJ2-1	TRBD2	once
CASSRQGIYGYTF	TGTGCCAGCAGCCGACAGGGAATCTATGGCTACACCTTC	TRBV6-5	TRBJ1-2	TRBD1	-
CASSYSSFLDSYGYTF	TGTGCCAGCAGTTACTCGAGTTTTCTGGACAGCTATGGCTACACCTTC	TRBV6-5	TRBJ1-2	-	-
CASSFGGPHTDTQYF	TGTGCCAGCAGCTTTGGCGGGCCCCACACAGATACGCAGTATTTT	TRBV5-4	TRBJ2-3	-	-
CAISEDRVQPQHF	TGTGCCATCAGTGAGGACAGGGTGCAGCCCCAGCATTTT	TRBV10-3	TRBJ1-5	TRBD1	-
CATQGEGTEAFF	TGTGCCACCCAGGGGGAGGGCACTGAAGCTTTCTTT	TRBV10-3	TRBJ1-1	TRBD1	-
CASSRAEGRGTEAFF	TGTGCCAGCAGCCGTGCGGAGGGGCGAGGCACTGAAGCTTTCTTT	TRBV11-2	TRBJ1-1	-	-
CASSPRGQDLQETQYF	TGTGCCAGCAGCCCACGGGGACAGGACCTCCAAGAGACCCAGTACTTC	TRBV7-8	TRBJ2-5	TRBD1	-
CASTTGITSGGETQYF	TGTGCCAGCACCACCGGCATCACTAGCGGGGGAGAGACCCAGTACTTC	TRBV5-4	TRBJ2-5	TRBD2	-
CASSPGGTGYYEQYF	TGTGCCAGCAGTCCGGGTGGGACAGGCTATTACGAGCAGTACTTC	TRBV27	TRBJ2-7	TRBD1	once
CASSPAGQALSEQFF	TGCGCCAGCAGCCCTGCGGGACAGGCCTTGTCGGAGCAGTTCTTC	TRBV5-1	TRBJ2-1	TRBD1	-